This is a list of T cell receptor beta chains from one sample in a study of blood T cell repertoires in COVID-19. Only in-frame clones appear in the TCRdb table, and some are missing; sequencing was by immunoSEQ multiplex PCR. The sample shows some 530,000 clones, approximately 91% of them seen only once. Sequencing used PBMCs or T cells enriched from blood (not recorded which). The receptor set was obtained from a woman aged 60-70 years who had recovered from COVID-19. Each CDR3 is given with its conserved first and last residue. Each record gives: J gene, D gene, clone size, V gene, CDR3 protein, CDR3 DNA. The D gene is left open where the match is weak. Not all rows give a size; the values are once, few, many and, for expanded clones, a class.

TRBJ1-5 - - TRBV5-6 CASSLSGLNQPQHF TGTGCCAGCAGCTTGTCAGGGCTCAATCAGCCCCAGCATTTT
TRBJ1-1 - - TRBV5-1 CASSLGAGQNTEAFF TGCGCCAGCAGCTTGGGAGCAGGCCAGAACACTGAAGCTTTCTTT
TRBJ1-2 - - TRBV29-1 CSVEDHWQGPNYGYTF TGCAGCGTTGAAGATCATTGGCAGGGTCCTAACTATGGCTACACCTTC
TRBJ2-2 - - TRBV3-1/TRBV3-2 CASSYTGELFF TGTGCCAGCAGCTATACCGGGGAGCTGTTTTTT
TRBJ2-1 TRBD2 - TRBV6-2/TRBV6-3 CASSYSSGGLDGEQFF TGTGCCAGCAGTTACTCTAGCGGGGGCCTCGACGGTGAGCAGTTCTTC
TRBJ1-6 - - TRBV2 CASKGTADNSPLHF TGTGCCAGCAAAGGAACCGCGGATAATTCACCCCTCCACTTT
TRBJ2-1 TRBD2 - TRBV5-1 CASSDQPSGENEQFF TGCGCCAGCAGTGATCAGCCTAGCGGGGAAAATGAGCAGTTCTTC
TRBJ2-7 TRBD1 - TRBV19 CASSIGGQGAYEQYF TGTGCCAGTAGTATAGGAGGGCAGGGGGCCTACGAGCAGTACTTC
TRBJ2-1 - - TRBV6-2/TRBV6-3 CASSPSKYRGFRTYNEQFF TGTGCCAGCAGTCCCTCGAAGTATCGGGGGTTCCGTACCTACAATGAGCAGTTCTTC
TRBJ2-1 TRBD1 few TRBV10-3 CAIRVGTGVYNEQFF TGTGCCATCAGGGTCGGGACAGGAGTTTACAATGAGCAGTTCTTC
TRBJ1-1 - few TRBV4-1 CASRSITENTEAFF TGCGCCAGCAGGTCCATTACAGAGAACACTGAAGCTTTCTTT
TRBJ2-4 TRBD1 - TRBV27 CASSYIYRGTKNIQYF TGTGCCAGCAGTTATATATACAGGGGAACCAAAAACATTCAGTACTTC
TRBJ2-7 - - TRBV9 CASSVARGSLSYEQYF TGTGCCAGCAGCGTAGCTAGGGGCTCACTTTCCTACGAGCAGTACTTC
TRBJ2-3 - - TRBV3-1/TRBV3-2 CASSQDPGLLRSDTQYF TGTGCCAGCAGCCAAGACCCGGGACTCCTCCGATCAGATACGCAGTATTTT
TRBJ1-6 TRBD1 - TRBV11-2 CASSLGWGQGPEPLHF TGTGCCAGCAGCTTAGGTTGGGGACAGGGCCCAGAACCCCTCCACTTT
TRBJ1-4 - - TRBV7-9 CASSPREAFSTNEKLFF TGTGCCAGCAGCCCTCGGGAGGCTTTTTCGACTAATGAAAAACTGTTTTTT
TRBJ1-5 TRBD1 - TRBV6-5 CASSEWGTGNQPQHF TGTGCCAGCAGCGAGTGGGGGACAGGGAATCAGCCCCAGCATTTT
TRBJ2-2 - - TRBV6-5 CASKIWATGELFF TGTGCCAGCAAAATCTGGGCCACCGGGGAGCTGTTTTTT
TRBJ1-1 TRBD1 - TRBV3-1/TRBV3-2 CASSQQGAGTEAFF TGTGCCAGCAGCCAACAGGGGGCCGGCACTGAAGCTTTCTTT